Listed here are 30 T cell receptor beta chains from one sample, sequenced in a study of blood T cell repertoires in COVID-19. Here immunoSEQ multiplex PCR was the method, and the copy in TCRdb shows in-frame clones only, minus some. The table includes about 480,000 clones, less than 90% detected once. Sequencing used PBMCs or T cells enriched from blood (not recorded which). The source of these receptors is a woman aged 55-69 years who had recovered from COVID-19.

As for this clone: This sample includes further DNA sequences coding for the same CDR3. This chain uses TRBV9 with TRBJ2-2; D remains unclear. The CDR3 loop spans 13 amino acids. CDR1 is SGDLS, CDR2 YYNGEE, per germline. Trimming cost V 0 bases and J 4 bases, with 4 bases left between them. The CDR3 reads CASSVGGTGELFF. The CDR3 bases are TGTGCCAGCAGCGTAGGCGGCACCGGGGAGCTGTTTTTT.

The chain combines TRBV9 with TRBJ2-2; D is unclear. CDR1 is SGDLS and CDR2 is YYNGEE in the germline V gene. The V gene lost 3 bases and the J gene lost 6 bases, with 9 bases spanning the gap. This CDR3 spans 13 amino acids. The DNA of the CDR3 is TGTGCCAGCAGCGGCAGTTTTTCCGGGGAGCTGTTTTTT. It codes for CASSGSFSGELFF.

CDR3 loop: CASSEMGARSGNTIYF. The CDR3 nucleotides read TGTGCCAGCAGTGAAATGGGGGCCCGCTCTGGAAACACCATATATTTT. The chain joins TRBV2 to TRBJ1-3; TRBD1 is a possible D gene (6 bases). Germline CDR1 is SNHLY and CDR2 is FYNNEI. CDR3 length: 16 residues. V was clipped by 2 bases and J by 0 bases, with 11 bases between them.

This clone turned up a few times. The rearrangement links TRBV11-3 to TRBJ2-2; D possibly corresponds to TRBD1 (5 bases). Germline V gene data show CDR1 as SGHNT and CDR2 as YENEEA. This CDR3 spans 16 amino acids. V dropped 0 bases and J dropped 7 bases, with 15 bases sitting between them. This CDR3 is CASSLEAGNMVGELFF. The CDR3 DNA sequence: TGTGCCAGCAGCTTAGAGGCAGGGAATATGGTCGGGGAGCTGTTTTTT.

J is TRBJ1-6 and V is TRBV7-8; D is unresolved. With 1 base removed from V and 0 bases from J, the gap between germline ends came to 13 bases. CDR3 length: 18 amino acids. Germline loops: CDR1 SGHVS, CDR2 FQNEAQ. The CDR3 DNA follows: TGTGCCAGCAGCTTAGATGGAGGCCCCTTCTCCTATAATTCACCCCTCCACTTT. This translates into CASSLDGGPFSYNSPLHF. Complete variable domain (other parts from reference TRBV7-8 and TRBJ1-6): GAGVSQSPRYKVAKRGQDVALRCDPISGHVSLFWYQQALGQGPEFLTYFQNEAQLDKSGLPSDRFFAERPEGSVSTLKIQRTQQEDSAVYLCASSLDGGPFSYNSPLHFGNGTRLTVT.

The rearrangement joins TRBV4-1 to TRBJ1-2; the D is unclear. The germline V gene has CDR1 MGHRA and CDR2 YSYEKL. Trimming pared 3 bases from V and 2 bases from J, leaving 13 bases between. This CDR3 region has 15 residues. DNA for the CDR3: TGCGCCAGCAGCCAGAAGAGTTCGGTCAACTATGGCTACACCTTC. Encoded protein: CASSQKSSVNYGYTF.

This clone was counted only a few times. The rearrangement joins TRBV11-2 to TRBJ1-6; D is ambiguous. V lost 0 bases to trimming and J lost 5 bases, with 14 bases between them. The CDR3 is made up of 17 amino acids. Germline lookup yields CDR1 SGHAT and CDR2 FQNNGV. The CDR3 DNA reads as TGTGCCAGCAGCTTAGATGGAGGCTCAGCCAATAATTCACCCCTCCACTTT. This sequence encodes CASSLDGGSANNSPLHF.

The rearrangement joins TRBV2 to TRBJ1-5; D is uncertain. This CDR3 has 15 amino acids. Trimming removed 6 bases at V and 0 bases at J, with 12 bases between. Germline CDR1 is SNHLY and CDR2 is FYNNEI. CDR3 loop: CASSLVANSNQPQHF. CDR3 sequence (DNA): TGTGCCAGCAGCCTAGTAGCTAATAGCAATCAGCCCCAGCATTTT.

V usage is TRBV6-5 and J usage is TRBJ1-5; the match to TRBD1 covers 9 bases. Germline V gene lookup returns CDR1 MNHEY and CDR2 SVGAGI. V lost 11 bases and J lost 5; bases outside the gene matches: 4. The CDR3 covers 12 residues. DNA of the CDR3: TGTGCCCTCGGGACAGGGTATCAGCCCCAGCATTTT. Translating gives CALGTGYQPQHF.

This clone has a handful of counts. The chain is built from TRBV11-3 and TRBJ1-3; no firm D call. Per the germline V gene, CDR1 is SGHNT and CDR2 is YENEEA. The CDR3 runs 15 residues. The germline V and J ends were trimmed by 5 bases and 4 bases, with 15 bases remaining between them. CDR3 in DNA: TGTGCCAGCAGCCAACGGGGTGGCTCCGGAAACACCATATATTTT. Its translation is CASSQRGGSGNTIYF.

The CDR3 DNA follows: TGTGCCAGCAACCGACTAGCGGGTGATGAGCAGTTCTTC. Residues: CASNRLAGDEQFF. J is TRBJ2-1 and V is TRBV9, with 10 bases aligning to TRBD2. V lost 6 bases and J lost 8; bases outside the gene matches: 5. There are 13 residues in the CDR3. Germline CDR1 is SGDLS and CDR2 is YYNGEE.

The CDR3 sequence is CASMNRVNTGELFF. CDR3 bases: TGTGCCAGCATGAACAGGGTAAACACCGGGGAGCTGTTTTTT. This chain connects TRBV6-5 to TRBJ2-2, with D possibly TRBD1 on 6 matching bases. CDR1 is MNHEY and CDR2 is SVGAGI in the germline V gene. V shed 7 bases and J shed 2 bases, with 11 bases lying between them. The CDR3 totals 14 residues.

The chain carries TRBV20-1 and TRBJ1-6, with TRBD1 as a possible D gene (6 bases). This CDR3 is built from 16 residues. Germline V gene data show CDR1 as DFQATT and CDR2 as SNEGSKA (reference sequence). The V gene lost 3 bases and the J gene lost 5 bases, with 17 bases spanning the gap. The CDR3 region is CSASIGGRNDNSPLHF. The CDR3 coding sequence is TGCAGTGCTAGTATAGGGGGACGGAATGATAATTCACCCCTCCACTTT.

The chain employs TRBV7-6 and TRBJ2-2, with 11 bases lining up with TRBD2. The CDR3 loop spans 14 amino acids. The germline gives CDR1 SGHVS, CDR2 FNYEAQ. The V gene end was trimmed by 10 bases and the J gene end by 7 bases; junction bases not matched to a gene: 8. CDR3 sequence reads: CAISGGAGVGELFF. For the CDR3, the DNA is TGTGCCATTAGCGGGGGGGCCGGTGTCGGGGAGCTGTTTTTT.

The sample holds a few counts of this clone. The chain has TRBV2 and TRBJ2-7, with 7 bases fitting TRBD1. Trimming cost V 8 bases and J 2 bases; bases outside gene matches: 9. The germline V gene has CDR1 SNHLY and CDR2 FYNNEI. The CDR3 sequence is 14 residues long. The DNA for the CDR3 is TGTGCCAGCGCCGGGACAGCCTCTCCCTACGAGCAGTACTTC. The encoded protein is CASAGTASPYEQYF.

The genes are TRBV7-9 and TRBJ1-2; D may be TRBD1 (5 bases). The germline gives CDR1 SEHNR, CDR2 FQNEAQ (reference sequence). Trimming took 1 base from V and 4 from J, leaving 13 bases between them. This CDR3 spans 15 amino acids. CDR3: CASSLDLWQGYGYTF. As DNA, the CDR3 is TGTGCCAGCAGCTTAGATCTTTGGCAGGGCTATGGCTACACCTTC.

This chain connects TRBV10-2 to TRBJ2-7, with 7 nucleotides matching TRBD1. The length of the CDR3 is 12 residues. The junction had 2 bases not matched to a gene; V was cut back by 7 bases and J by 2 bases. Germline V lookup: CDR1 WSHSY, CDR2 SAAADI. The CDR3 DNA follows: TGCGCCAGCAAACAGGGGACCTACGAGCAGTACTTC. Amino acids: CASKQGTYEQYF.

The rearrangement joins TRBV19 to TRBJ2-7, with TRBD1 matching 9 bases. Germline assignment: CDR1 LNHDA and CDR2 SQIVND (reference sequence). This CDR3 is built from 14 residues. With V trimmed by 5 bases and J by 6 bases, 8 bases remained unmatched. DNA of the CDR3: TGTGCCAGTAGTCTACAGGGGGCGCGTGGCGAGCAGTACGTC. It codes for CASSLQGARGEQYV.

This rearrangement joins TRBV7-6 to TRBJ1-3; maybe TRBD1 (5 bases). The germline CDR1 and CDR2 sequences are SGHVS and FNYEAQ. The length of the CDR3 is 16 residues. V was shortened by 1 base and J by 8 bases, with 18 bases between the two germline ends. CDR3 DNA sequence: TGTGCCAGCAGCTTAGGAGGAGGGGTAACGCCTCACACCATATATTTT. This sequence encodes CASSLGGGVTPHTIYF.

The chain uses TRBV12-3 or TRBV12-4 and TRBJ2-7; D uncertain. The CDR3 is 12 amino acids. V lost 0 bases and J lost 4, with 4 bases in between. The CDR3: CASSLAGYEQYV. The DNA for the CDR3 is TGTGCCAGCAGTTTAGCCGGGTACGAGCAGTACGTC.

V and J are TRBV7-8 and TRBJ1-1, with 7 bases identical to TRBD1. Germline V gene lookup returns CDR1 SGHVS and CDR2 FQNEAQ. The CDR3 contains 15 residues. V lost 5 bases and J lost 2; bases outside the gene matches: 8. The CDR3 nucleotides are TGTGCCAGCAGCGCTCCAACAGGGGTTAACACTGAAGCTTTCTTT. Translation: CASSAPTGVNTEAFF.

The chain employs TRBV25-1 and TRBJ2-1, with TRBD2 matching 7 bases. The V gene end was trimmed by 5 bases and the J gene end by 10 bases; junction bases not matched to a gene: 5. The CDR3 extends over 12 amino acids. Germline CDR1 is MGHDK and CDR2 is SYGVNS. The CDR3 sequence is CASSSGGREQFF. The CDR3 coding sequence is TGTGCCAGCAGTTCCGGGGGGAGGGAGCAGTTCTTC.

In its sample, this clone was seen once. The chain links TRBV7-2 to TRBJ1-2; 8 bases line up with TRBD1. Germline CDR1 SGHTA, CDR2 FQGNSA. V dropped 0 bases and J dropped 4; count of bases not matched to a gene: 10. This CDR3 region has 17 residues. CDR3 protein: CASSLAIGGGQGYGYTF. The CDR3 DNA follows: TGTGCCAGCAGCTTAGCTATAGGGGGCGGACAGGGCTATGGCTACACCTTC.

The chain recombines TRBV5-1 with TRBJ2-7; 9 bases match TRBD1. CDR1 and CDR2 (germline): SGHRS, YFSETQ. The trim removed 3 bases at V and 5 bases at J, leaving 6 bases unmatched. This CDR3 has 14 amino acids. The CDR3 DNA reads TGCGCCAGCAGCTGGGGGACAGGGAACGACGAGCAGTACTTC. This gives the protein CASSWGTGNDEQYF.

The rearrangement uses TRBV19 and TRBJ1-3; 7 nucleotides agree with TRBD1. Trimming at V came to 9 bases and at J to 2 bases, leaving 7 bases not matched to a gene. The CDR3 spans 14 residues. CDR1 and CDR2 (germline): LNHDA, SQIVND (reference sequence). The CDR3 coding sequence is TGTGCCAGCCGAGACGACAGGGCTGGAAACACCATATATTTT. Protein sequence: CASRDDRAGNTIYF.

CDR3 in DNA: TGTGCCAGCAGACCCGGGACAGCGAGGTACGAGCAGTACTTC. Protein sequence: CASRPGTARYEQYF. The chain carries TRBV27 and TRBJ2-7, with 7 bases fitting TRBD1. This CDR3 contains 14 residues. Germline V gene sequence: CDR1 MNHEY, CDR2 SMNVEV (reference sequence). Losses at the gene ends were 6 bases for V and 4 bases for J; bases not matched to a gene: 9.

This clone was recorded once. The chain's CDR3 is CASSEWQVNQPQHF. The CDR3 bases are TGTGCCAGCAGTGAATGGCAGGTCAATCAGCCCCAGCATTTT. The chain links TRBV2 to TRBJ1-5, with no clear D. The V end lost 2 bases, the J end lost 3 bases, and 8 bases lay between the germline ends. The CDR3 extends over 14 amino acids. Germline CDR1 reads SNHLY; CDR2 reads FYNNEI.

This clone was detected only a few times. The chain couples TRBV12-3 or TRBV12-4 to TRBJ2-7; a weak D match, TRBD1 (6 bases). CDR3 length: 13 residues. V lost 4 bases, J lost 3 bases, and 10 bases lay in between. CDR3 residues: CASSSGQYYEQYV. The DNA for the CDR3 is TGTGCCAGCAGTTCCGGACAGTACTACGAGCAGTACGTC.

CDR3 sequence: CASSLGAGRADTQYF. The DNA for the CDR3 is TGTGCCAGCAGCTTGGGGGCAGGACGGGCGGATACGCAGTATTTT. The V call is TRBV7-9, the J call TRBJ2-3; tentative D call: TRBD1 (6 bases). The CDR3 has 15 residues. V lost 3 bases, J lost 6 bases, and 16 bases lay in between. Germline loops: CDR1 SEHNR, CDR2 FQNEAQ (reference sequence).

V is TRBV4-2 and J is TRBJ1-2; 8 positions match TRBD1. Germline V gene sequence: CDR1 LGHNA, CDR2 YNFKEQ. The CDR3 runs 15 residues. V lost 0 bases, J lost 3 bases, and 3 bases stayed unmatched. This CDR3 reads CASSQEDRVYYGYTF. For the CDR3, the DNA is TGTGCCAGCAGCCAAGAGGACAGGGTCTACTATGGCTACACCTTC.